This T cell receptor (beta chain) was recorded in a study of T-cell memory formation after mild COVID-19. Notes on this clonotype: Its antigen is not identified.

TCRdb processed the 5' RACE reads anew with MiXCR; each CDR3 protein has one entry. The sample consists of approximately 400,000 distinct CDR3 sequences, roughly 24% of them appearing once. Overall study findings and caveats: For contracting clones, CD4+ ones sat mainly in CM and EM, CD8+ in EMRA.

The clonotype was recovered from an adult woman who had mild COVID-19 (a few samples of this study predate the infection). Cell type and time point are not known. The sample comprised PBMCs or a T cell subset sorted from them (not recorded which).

In nucleotides, the CDR3 is TGTGCCAGTAGTACTCCGTCTCCAGCCGGTTACGAGCAGTACTTC. It translates to CASSTPSPAGYEQYF. This chain joins TRBV19 and TRBJ2-7; D remains unclear. The germline gives CDR1 LNHDA, CDR2 SQIVND (reference sequence). The CDR3 runs to 15 residues. V lost 4 bases, J lost 4 bases, and 17 bases lay in between.